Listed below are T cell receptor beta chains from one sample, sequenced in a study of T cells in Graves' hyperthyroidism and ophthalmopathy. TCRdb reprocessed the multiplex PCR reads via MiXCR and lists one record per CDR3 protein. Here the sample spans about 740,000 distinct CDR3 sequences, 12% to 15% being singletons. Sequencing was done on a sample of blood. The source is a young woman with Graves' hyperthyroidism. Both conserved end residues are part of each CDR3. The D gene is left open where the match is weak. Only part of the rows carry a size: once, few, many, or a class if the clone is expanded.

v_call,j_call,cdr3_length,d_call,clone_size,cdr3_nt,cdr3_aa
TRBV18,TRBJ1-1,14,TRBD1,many,TGTGCCAGCTCACCGGGACAGACGCAAACTGAAGCTTTCTTT,CASSPGQTQTEAFF
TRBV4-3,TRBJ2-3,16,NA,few,TGCGCCAGCAGCCAGAGATGGGGGGTTAGCACAGATACGCAGTATTTT,CASSQRWGVSTDTQYF
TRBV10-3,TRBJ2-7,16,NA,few,TGTGCCATCAGTGATAGGGATCTAAACGGTCCCTACGAGCAGTACTTC,CAISDRDLNGPYEQYF
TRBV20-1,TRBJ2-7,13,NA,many,TGCAGTGCTAGCTACGGAGGAACCTACGAGCAGTACTTC,CSASYGGTYEQYF
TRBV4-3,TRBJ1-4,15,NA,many,TGCGCCAGCAGCCAAGTTGGGCTGACTAATGAAAAACTGTTTTTT,CASSQVGLTNEKLFF
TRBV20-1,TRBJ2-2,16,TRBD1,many,TGCAGTGCTAGAGGCCCGGGACAGGGAATGACCGGGGAGCTGTTTTTT,CSARGPGQGMTGELFF
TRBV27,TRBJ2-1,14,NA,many,TGTGCCAGCAAAACCGGGGGTGCCTACAATGAGCAGTTCTTC,CASKTGGAYNEQFF
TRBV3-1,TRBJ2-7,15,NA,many,TGTGCCAGCAGCCAAGGGTCAAGCGTATCCTACGAGCAGTACTTC,CASSQGSSVSYEQYF
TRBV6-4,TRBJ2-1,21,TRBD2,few,TGTGCCAGCAGTGACGGTGGGGCGCCTAGCGGGGGAAGTAGCTCCTACAATGAGCAGTTCTTC,CASSDGGAPSGGSSSYNEQFF
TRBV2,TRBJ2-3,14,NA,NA,TGTGCCAGCAGTGATCTTGCAGGACCCGATACGCAGTATTTT,CASSDLAGPDTQYF
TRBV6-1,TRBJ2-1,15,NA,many,TGTGCCAGCAGTGAGGTTGCCGGCAGGGCATTTGAGCAGTTCTTC,CASSEVAGRAFEQFF
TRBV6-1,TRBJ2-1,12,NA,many,TGTGCCAGTTACCCGGGAGAGGATGAGCAGTTCTTC,CASYPGEDEQFF
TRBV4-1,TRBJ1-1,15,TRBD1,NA,TGCGCCAGCACAATAGACGGGACAGTGGACACTGAAGCTTTCTTT,CASTIDGTVDTEAFF
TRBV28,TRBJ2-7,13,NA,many,TGTGCCAGCAGTTTCCAGTTAATCTACGAGCAGTACTTC,CASSFQLIYEQYF
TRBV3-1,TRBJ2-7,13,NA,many,TGTGCCAGCAGCCAACCAGGCTTCAACGAGCAGTACTTC,CASSQPGFNEQYF
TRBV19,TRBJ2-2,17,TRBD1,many,TGTGCCAGTGGGCGGGACAGGGGTTTCGCGAACACCGGGGAGCTGTTTTTT,CASGRDRGFANTGELFF
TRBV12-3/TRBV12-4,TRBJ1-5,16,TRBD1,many,TGTGCCAGCAGTTTCTCAGGGGGCCGTAGCAATCAGCCCCAGCATTTT,CASSFSGGRSNQPQHF
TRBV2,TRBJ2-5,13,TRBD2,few,TGTGCCAGCATGGGGAGGGCCCAAGAGACCCAGTACTTC,CASMGRAQETQYF
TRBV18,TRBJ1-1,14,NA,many,TGTGCCAGCTCACCCCTGGACAGCAACACTGAAGCTTTCTTT,CASSPLDSNTEAFF
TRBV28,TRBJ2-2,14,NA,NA,TGTGCCAGCAAACTTCAGAGTATCACCGGGGAGCTGTTTTTT,CASKLQSITGELFF
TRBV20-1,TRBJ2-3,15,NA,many,TGCAGCGCCCTGGGGGGAGGCCTTAGGGGAGATACGCAGTATTTT,CSALGGGLRGDTQYF
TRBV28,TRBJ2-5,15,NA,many,TGTGCCAGCAGCCAGCCGGGGTATGTGCGGGAGACCCAGTACTTC,CASSQPGYVRETQYF
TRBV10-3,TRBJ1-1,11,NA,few,TGTGCCATCAGCGGGGGCACTGAAGCTTTCTTT,CAISGGTEAFF
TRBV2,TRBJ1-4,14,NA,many,TGTGCCAGCAGTGAGTTCCGACAGAATGAAAAACTGTTTTTT,CASSEFRQNEKLFF
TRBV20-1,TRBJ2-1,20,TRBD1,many,TGCAGTGCTAGAGATCGGGAAAAAGGACAGGTCAAGAGCTCCTACAATGAGCAGTTCTTC,CSARDREKGQVKSSYNEQFF
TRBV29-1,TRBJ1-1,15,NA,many,TGCAGCGTTGAAGGTCGGAGGGGCTTGGGGACTGAAGCTTTCTTT,CSVEGRRGLGTEAFF
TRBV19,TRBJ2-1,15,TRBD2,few,TGTGCCAGTAGAACCCTAGCGGGAGGGTACAATGAGCAGTTCTTC,CASRTLAGGYNEQFF
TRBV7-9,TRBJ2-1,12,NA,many,TGTGCCAGCAGCAGGACTGTGAATGAGCAGTTCTTC,CASSRTVNEQFF
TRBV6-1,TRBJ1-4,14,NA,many,TGTGCCACCAAGGCCCTCGGTCGCACTGAAAAACTGTTTTTT,CATKALGRTEKLFF
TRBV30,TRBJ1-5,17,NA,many,TGTGCCTGGAGTGTAGGCAACAGCAAGGGAGGCAATCAGCCCCAGCATTTT,CAWSVGNSKGGNQPQHF
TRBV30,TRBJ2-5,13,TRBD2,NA,TGTGCCCAGGACCTAGCGGGAGTAGAGACCCAGTACTTC,CAQDLAGVETQYF
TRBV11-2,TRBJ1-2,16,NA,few,TGTGCCAGCAGCTTAGATGTACAGTCCTCCTACTATGGCTACACCTTC,CASSLDVQSSYYGYTF
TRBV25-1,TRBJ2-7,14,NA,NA,TGTGCGTGGGCAGCCCGGAACCAAACCTACGAGCAGTACTTC,CAWAARNQTYEQYF
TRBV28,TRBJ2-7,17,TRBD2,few,TGTGCCAGCAGTTATTTACTAGCGGGAGAAAGATCCCACGAGCAGTACTTC,CASSYLLAGERSHEQYF
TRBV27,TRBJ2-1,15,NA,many,TGTGCCAGCAGTTTATCTAGTCCGGGATTCAATGAGCAGTTCTTC,CASSLSSPGFNEQFF
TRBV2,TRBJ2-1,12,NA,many,TGTGCCAGCATTCAGGGGACGGATGAGCAGTTCTTC,CASIQGTDEQFF
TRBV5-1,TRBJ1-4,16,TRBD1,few,TGCGCCAGCAGCGGGACAGCCTCTGCAACTAATGAAAAACTGTTTTTT,CASSGTASATNEKLFF
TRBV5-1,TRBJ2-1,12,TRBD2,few,TGCGCCAGCAGCTGGGAGGGACCTGAGCAGTTCTTC,CASSWEGPEQFF
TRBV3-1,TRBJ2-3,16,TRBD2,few,TGTGCCAGCAGGTCCCCTAGCGGGGAGTCCCCAGATACGCAGTATTTT,CASRSPSGESPDTQYF
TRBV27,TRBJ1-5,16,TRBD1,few,TGTGCCAGCAGTCTATCGACAGGGCTTAGCAATCAGCCCCAGCATTTT,CASSLSTGLSNQPQHF
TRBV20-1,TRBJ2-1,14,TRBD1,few,TGCAGTGCTAGATTAAGGGGGCCCCCCGGTGAGCAGTTCTTC,CSARLRGPPGEQFF
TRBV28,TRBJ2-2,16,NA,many,TGTGCCAGCACCTCCCCCTGGGGCGCGAGAGCCGGGGAGCTGTTTTTT,CASTSPWGARAGELFF
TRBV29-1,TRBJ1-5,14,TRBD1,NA,TGCAGCGTTGCGGGACAGGGAGTCAATCAGCCCCAGCATTTT,CSVAGQGVNQPQHF
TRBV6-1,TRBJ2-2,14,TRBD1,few,TGTGCCAGCAGCCGGGACAGATACACCGGGGAGCTGTTTTTT,CASSRDRYTGELFF
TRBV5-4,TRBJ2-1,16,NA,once,TGTGCCAGCAGCTCGGTCGTCGGACAAACGTACAATGAGCAGTTCTTC,CASSSVVGQTYNEQFF
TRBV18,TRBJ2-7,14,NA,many,TGTGCCAGCTCACTAATTGACGGAGACTACGAGCAGTACTTC,CASSLIDGDYEQYF
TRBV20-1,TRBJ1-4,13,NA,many,TGCAGTGCTAGAGGCAGGCTTCCGGAAAAACTGTTTTTT,CSARGRLPEKLFF
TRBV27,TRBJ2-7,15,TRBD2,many,TGTGCCAGCGGCCACCTCGGGGGGAGGGTCTACGAGCAGTACTTC,CASGHLGGRVYEQYF
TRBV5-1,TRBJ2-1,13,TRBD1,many,TGCGCCAGCAGCTTGCAGGGGGCCGGTGAGCAGTTCTTC,CASSLQGAGEQFF
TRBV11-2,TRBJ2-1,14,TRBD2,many,TGTGCCAGCAGCTCAGCGGGGCTCTACAATGAGCAGTTCTTC,CASSSAGLYNEQFF
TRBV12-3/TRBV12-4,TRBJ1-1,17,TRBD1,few,TGTGCCAGCACTTTGACAGGGGCACGGGTGTTGGACACTGAAGCTTTCTTT,CASTLTGARVLDTEAFF
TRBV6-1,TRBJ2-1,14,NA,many,TGTGCCAGCAGGAACCGTGACTCCTACAATGAGCAGTTCTTC,CASRNRDSYNEQFF
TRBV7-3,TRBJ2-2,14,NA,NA,TGTGCCAGCAGCTTAACCCAGAACACCGGGGAGCTGTTTTTT,CASSLTQNTGELFF
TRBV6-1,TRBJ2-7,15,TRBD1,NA,TGTGCCAGCAGCGCTAGGACAGGGCTAAGGGGAGAACAGTACTTC,CASSARTGLRGEQYF
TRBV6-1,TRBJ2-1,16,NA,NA,TGTGCCAGCAGCCCCCCTAGTGCAAGCTCCTACAATGAGCAGTTCTTC,CASSPPSASSYNEQFF
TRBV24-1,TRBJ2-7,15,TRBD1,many,TGTGCCACCAGTGAGACCGGGACAGGGAGATACGAGCAGTACTTC,CATSETGTGRYEQYF
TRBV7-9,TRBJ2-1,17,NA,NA,TGTGCCAGCAGCTTAGCTGGCGGGGCAGGGAACTACAATGAGCAGTTCTTC,CASSLAGGAGNYNEQFF
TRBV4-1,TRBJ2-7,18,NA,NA,TGCGCCAGCAGCCTCGGGACACCGGGACTACTCTACTCCTACGAGCAGTACTTC,CASSLGTPGLLYSYEQYF